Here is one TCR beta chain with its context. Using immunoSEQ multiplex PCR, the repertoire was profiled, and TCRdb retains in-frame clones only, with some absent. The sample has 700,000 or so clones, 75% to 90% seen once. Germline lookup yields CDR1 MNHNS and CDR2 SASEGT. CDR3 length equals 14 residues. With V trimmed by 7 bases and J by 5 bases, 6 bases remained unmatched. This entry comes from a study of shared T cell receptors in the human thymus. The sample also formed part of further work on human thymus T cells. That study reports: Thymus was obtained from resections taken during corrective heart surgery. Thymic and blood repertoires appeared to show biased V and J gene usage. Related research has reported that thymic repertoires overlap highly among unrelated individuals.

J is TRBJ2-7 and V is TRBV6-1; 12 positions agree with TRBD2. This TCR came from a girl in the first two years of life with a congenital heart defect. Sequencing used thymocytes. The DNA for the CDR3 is TGTGCCAGCAACCTAGCGGGGGGGCCCGACGAGCAGTACTTC. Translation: CASNLAGGPDEQYF.